This TCR beta chain was sequenced in a study of intratumoral heterogeneity in liver cancer. Study overall: The median patient age was approximately 63 years, and most were male.

CDR1 and CDR2 (germline): SGHAT, FQNNGV. The CDR3 has 14 residues. V trimming: 3 bases; J trimming: 5 bases; junction bases outside the gene matches: 2. Details on this clone: Its specificity is not known.

Early-stage hepatocellular carcinoma patients were treatment-naïve prior to resection. Sampled areas showed no macroscopic necrosis or hemorrhage. General observations from the study: Tumor-infiltrating lymphocytes were acknowledged as under-represented in the sampling.

TCRdb keeps only in-frame clones here, not all; method: immunoSEQ multiplex PCR. The sample contains just over 20,000 clones, 73% of which appear only once. This TCR came from a woman aged 70-85 years with hepatocellular carcinoma. This chain joins TRBV11-2 and TRBJ2-3; TRBD1 agrees at 10 bases. The sample was tumor-adjacent normal tissue, taken before any cancer treatment. CDR3 coding DNA: TGTGCCAGCAGCTTTTGGGACAGGGGAGATACGCAGTATTTT. Translated: CASSFWDRGDTQYF.